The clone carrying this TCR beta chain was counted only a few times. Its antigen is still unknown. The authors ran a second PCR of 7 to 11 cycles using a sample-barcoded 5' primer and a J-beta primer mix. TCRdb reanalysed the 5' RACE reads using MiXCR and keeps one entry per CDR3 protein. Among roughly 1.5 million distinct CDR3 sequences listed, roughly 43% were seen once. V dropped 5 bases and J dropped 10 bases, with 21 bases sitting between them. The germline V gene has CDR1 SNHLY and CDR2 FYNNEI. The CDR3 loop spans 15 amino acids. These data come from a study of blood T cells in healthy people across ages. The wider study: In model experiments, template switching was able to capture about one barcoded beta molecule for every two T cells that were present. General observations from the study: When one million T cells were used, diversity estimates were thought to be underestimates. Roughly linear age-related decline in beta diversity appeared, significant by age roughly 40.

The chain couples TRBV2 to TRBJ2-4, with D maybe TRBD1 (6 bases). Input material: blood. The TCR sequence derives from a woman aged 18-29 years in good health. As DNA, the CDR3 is TGTGCCAGCAGTTCAATATTGGACAGCCGATATATTCAGTACTTC. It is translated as CASSSILDSRYIQYF.